The T cell receptor (beta chain) under discussion was sequenced for a study of cytotoxic CD8 clonotypes in ibrutinib-treated CLL. Study-level background: Patient counts were about twelve relapsed/refractory, roughly 15 treatment-naive and about 17 IGHV unmutated. Per sample, productive templates averaged approximately 250,000 and productive rearrangements averaged about 92,000.

TCRdb's table, derived via immunoSEQ multiplex PCR, lists solely in-frame clones and lacks some. The table has 60,000 to 75,000 clones, 90% seen once. This receptor was taken from a human donor with chronic lymphocytic leukemia. The material sequenced was PBMCs, taken after 12 months of ibrutinib treatment.

The CDR3 here is CASSRDQIYQPQHF. As DNA, the CDR3 is TGTGCCAGCAGTAGGGACCAGATCTATCAGCCCCAGCATTTT. This chain uses TRBV2 with TRBJ1-5, with TRBD1 as a possible D gene (5 bases). V was shortened by 5 bases and J by 5 bases, with 13 bases between the two germline ends. This CDR3 region has 14 residues. Germline V CDR1 and CDR2: SNHLY, FYNNEI.